Presented here are 4 T cell receptor beta chains from one specimen sequenced in a study of OX40 agonist ivuxolimab in advanced cancers. Sequencing used immunoSEQ multiplex PCR; TCRdb keeps in-frame clones, though not all of them. The table records some 65,000 clones, 75% to 90% of them present only once. Material: CD4+ or CD8+ T cells sorted from blood, obtained in a trial of the OX40 agonist ivuxolimab. All receptors derive from an adult with an advanced solid tumor such as melanoma, head and neck, liver or kidney cancer.

The CDR3 sequence: CASSQLPQQGSYSPLHF. In nucleotides, the CDR3 is TGTGCCAGCAGCCAACTACCTCAACAGGGGAGTTATTCACCCCTCCACTTT. J is TRBJ1-6 and V is TRBV7-3; TRBD1 matches 7 bases. The CDR3 covers 17 residues. With 5 bases clipped from V and 8 bases from J, the junction kept 15 bases outside the gene matches. Looked up from germline, CDR1 is SGHTA and CDR2 is FQGTGA.

The CDR3, as DNA: TGTGCCAGTAGTAAGGGGACAGCAAAAGAGACCCAGTACTTC. It is translated as CASSKGTAKETQYF. This chain connects TRBV19 to TRBJ2-5; 7 bases fit TRBD1. V shed 4 bases, J shed 3 bases, and the junction held 5 bases outside the gene matches. The CDR3 runs 14 residues. Germline V gives CDR1 LNHDA, CDR2 SQIVND (reference sequence).

This clone appeared a single time. V gene TRBV5-4 combines with J gene TRBJ2-5; 7 bases line up with TRBD1. The germline gives CDR1 SGHNT, CDR2 YYREEE (reference sequence). The CDR3 has 14 amino acids. Losses at the gene ends were 2 bases for V and 2 bases for J; bases not matched to a gene: 3. CDR3 sequence: CASSFRTGQETQYF. CDR3 nucleotides: TGTGCCAGCAGCTTTCGGACAGGACAAGAGACCCAGTACTTC.

This chain links TRBV29-1 with TRBJ1-5, with 8 bases aligning to TRBD1. With 4 bases clipped from V and 5 bases from J, the junction kept 7 bases outside the gene matches. This CDR3 is built from 14 residues. CDR1 is SQVTM and CDR2 is ANQGSEA in the germline V gene. For the CDR3, the DNA is TGCAGCGTTGCGACAGGGGCATTCGATCAGCCCCAGCATTTT. Encoded protein: CSVATGAFDQPQHF. Full variable domain (remainder filled in from reference TRBV29-1 and TRBJ1-5): SAVISQKPSRDICQRGTSLTIQCQVDSQVTMMFWYRQQPGQSLTLIATANQGSEATYESGFVIDKFPISRPNLTFSTLTVSNMSPEDSSIYLCSVATGAFDQPQHFGDGTRLSIL.